A selection of T cell receptor beta chains follows, all from one sample in a study of blood T cells in healthy people across ages. TCRdb ran MiXCR on the 5' RACE reads and lists one entry per CDR3 protein. Among approximately 1,000,000 distinct CDR3 sequences listed, 35% to 45% were seen once. Sequenced: blood. The receptor source for this set is a man younger than 35 in good health. The CDR3 runs from the conserved cysteine through the conserved F or W. A D gene is named only where the DNA matches it firmly. Size is stated for part of the rows, as once, few or many counts, or as a class when the clone is expanded.

cdr3_length: 17
clone_size: few
d_call: -
j_call: TRBJ2-1
v_call: TRBV27
cdr3_nt: TGTGCCAGCACGACTGCCAGATTACACCTGATGGGGAATGAGCAGTTCTTC
cdr3_aa: CASTTARLHLMGNEQFF

cdr3_length: 14
clone_size: few
d_call: -
j_call: TRBJ1-2
v_call: TRBV29-1
cdr3_nt: TGCAGCTCATTGGGTGGAGCTTCAACAGATGGCTACACCTTC
cdr3_aa: CSSLGGASTDGYTF

cdr3_length: 16
clone_size: -
d_call: -
j_call: TRBJ1-1
v_call: TRBV7-2
cdr3_nt: TGTGCCAGCAGCTTTTGGGGAGGGCGGGAGAACACTGAAGCTTTCTTT
cdr3_aa: CASSFWGGRENTEAFF

cdr3_length: 13
clone_size: few
d_call: -
j_call: TRBJ2-3
v_call: TRBV27
cdr3_nt: TGTGCCAGCCAGGGGATCGGGACAGATACGCAGTATTTT
cdr3_aa: CASQGIGTDTQYF

cdr3_length: 15
clone_size: -
d_call: TRBD1
j_call: TRBJ2-3
v_call: TRBV20-1
cdr3_nt: TGCAATATGATCCGGGACAGGGAGTGGGCAGATACGCAGTATTTT
cdr3_aa: CNMIRDREWADTQYF

cdr3_length: 14
clone_size: -
d_call: -
j_call: TRBJ1-5
v_call: TRBV28
cdr3_nt: TGTGCCAGCAGTTTGGGGAGGTTGGATCAGCCCCAGCATTTT
cdr3_aa: CASSLGRLDQPQHF

cdr3_length: 15
clone_size: -
d_call: -
j_call: TRBJ1-1
v_call: TRBV6-2/TRBV6-3
cdr3_nt: TGTGCCGCAAGGGCCGTAGAGACGCCGAACACTGAAGCTTTCTTT
cdr3_aa: CAARAVETPNTEAFF

cdr3_length: 17
clone_size: -
d_call: -
j_call: TRBJ1-4
v_call: TRBV12-3/TRBV12-4
cdr3_nt: TGTGCCAGCAGTTCAGTGTCTATGGGGGCGCGGAGTGAAAAACTGTTTTTT
cdr3_aa: CASSSVSMGARSEKLFF

cdr3_length: 14
clone_size: few
d_call: -
j_call: TRBJ2-1
v_call: TRBV4-3
cdr3_nt: TGCGCCAGCAGCCGTGAGGGTTCCTACAATGAGCAGTTCTTC
cdr3_aa: CASSREGSYNEQFF

cdr3_length: 14
clone_size: -
d_call: TRBD1
j_call: TRBJ2-3
v_call: TRBV7-9
cdr3_nt: TGTGCCAGCAGCTCGACAGGGTACACAGATACGCAGTATTTT
cdr3_aa: CASSSTGYTDTQYF

cdr3_length: 14
clone_size: -
d_call: -
j_call: TRBJ1-1
v_call: TRBV27
cdr3_nt: TGTGCCAGCAGCTTAAGCGGTCTGGCATCTGAAGCTTTCTTT
cdr3_aa: CASSLSGLASEAFF

cdr3_length: 17
clone_size: -
d_call: -
j_call: TRBJ1-1
v_call: TRBV19
cdr3_nt: TGTGCCAGTAGTATAGCCCCCCAACAGAGTATGAAGACTGAAGCTTTCTTT
cdr3_aa: CASSIAPQQSMKTEAFF

cdr3_length: 16
clone_size: few
d_call: TRBD2
j_call: TRBJ2-1
v_call: TRBV12-3/TRBV12-4
cdr3_nt: TGTGCCAGCAGTGGAACCCTAGCGGGGTCATACAATGAGCAGTTCTTC
cdr3_aa: CASSGTLAGSYNEQFF

cdr3_length: 14
clone_size: few
d_call: -
j_call: TRBJ1-2
v_call: TRBV7-9
cdr3_nt: TGTGCCAGCAGCTTAATGGGGGGTAACTATGGCTACACCTTC
cdr3_aa: CASSLMGGNYGYTF

cdr3_length: 15
clone_size: few
d_call: TRBD1
j_call: TRBJ2-7
v_call: TRBV6-2/TRBV6-3
cdr3_nt: TGTGCCAGCAGCTTAGACAGGGACCTACACTACGAGCAGTACTTC
cdr3_aa: CASSLDRDLHYEQYF

cdr3_length: 13
clone_size: few
d_call: -
j_call: TRBJ1-2
v_call: TRBV12-3/TRBV12-4
cdr3_nt: TGTGCCAGCAGGCCTGCCCCAGGGCGAGGCTACACCTTC
cdr3_aa: CASRPAPGRGYTF

cdr3_length: 14
clone_size: -
d_call: -
j_call: TRBJ1-5
v_call: TRBV6-1
cdr3_nt: TGTGCCAGCCTTATCGGGACGAACAATCAGCCCCAGCATTTT
cdr3_aa: CASLIGTNNQPQHF

cdr3_length: 15
clone_size: -
d_call: -
j_call: TRBJ2-2
v_call: TRBV9
cdr3_nt: TGTGCCAGCAGCGTGGGCCATGCGGGCACCGGGGAGCTGTTTTTT
cdr3_aa: CASSVGHAGTGELFF

cdr3_length: 18
clone_size: -
d_call: TRBD2
j_call: TRBJ2-3
v_call: TRBV9
cdr3_nt: TGTGCCAGCAGCGGATTGGGACTAGCGGAAATCAGCACAGATACGCAGTATTTT
cdr3_aa: CASSGLGLAEISTDTQYF

cdr3_length: 15
clone_size: -
d_call: TRBD2
j_call: TRBJ2-3
v_call: TRBV10-3
cdr3_nt: TGTGCCATCAGTGACGGCGGGGGTCACACAGATACGCAGTATTTT
cdr3_aa: CAISDGGGHTDTQYF

cdr3_length: 13
clone_size: many
d_call: TRBD2
j_call: TRBJ2-5
v_call: TRBV20-1
cdr3_nt: TGCAGTGCTAAAAGCGGGGGTATAGAGACCCAGTACTTC
cdr3_aa: CSAKSGGIETQYF

cdr3_length: 17
clone_size: -
d_call: -
j_call: TRBJ2-5
v_call: TRBV20-1
cdr3_nt: TGCAGTGCCCAGAGTTCGGTCGGGGAAGAAGCCTACAATGAGCAGTACTTC
cdr3_aa: CSAQSSVGEEAYNEQYF

cdr3_length: 15
clone_size: -
d_call: TRBD2
j_call: TRBJ2-1
v_call: TRBV6-2/TRBV6-3
cdr3_nt: TGTGCCAGCAGGAGCGGGGGGGCGGGCTACAATGAGCAGTTCTTC
cdr3_aa: CASRSGGAGYNEQFF

cdr3_length: 16
clone_size: few
d_call: -
j_call: TRBJ2-1
v_call: TRBV4-3
cdr3_nt: TGCGCCAGCAGCCAAGAGTTTAGAAGGTACTACAATGAGCAGTTCTTC
cdr3_aa: CASSQEFRRYYNEQFF

cdr3_length: 16
clone_size: -
d_call: -
j_call: TRBJ1-5
v_call: TRBV4-1
cdr3_nt: TGCGCCAGCAGCCAAGGGGACCGGGACACAAATCAGCCCCAGCATTTT
cdr3_aa: CASSQGDRDTNQPQHF

cdr3_length: 14
clone_size: -
d_call: -
j_call: TRBJ1-2
v_call: TRBV20-1
cdr3_nt: TGCAGTGCTAGAGTCCCAGGTTCTAACTATAGCTACACCTTC
cdr3_aa: CSARVPGSNYSYTF

cdr3_length: 16
clone_size: few
d_call: -
j_call: TRBJ2-5
v_call: TRBV5-1
cdr3_nt: TGCGCCAGCAGCTTGGCCCTGGAAGTCGGGCAAGAGACACAGTACTTC
cdr3_aa: CASSLALEVGQETQYF

cdr3_length: 15
clone_size: -
d_call: -
j_call: TRBJ1-2
v_call: TRBV7-2
cdr3_nt: TGTGCCAGCAGCTTTGACACGACAGGAGGGGTTGGCTACACCTTC
cdr3_aa: CASSFDTTGGVGYTF

cdr3_length: 16
clone_size: -
d_call: -
j_call: TRBJ2-3
v_call: TRBV6-5
cdr3_nt: TGTGCCAGCAGTTCCTACAGGGGAGGAGGCACAGATACGCAGTATTTT
cdr3_aa: CASSSYRGGGTDTQYF

cdr3_length: 14
clone_size: few
d_call: TRBD1
j_call: TRBJ2-7
v_call: TRBV20-1
cdr3_nt: TGCAGTGCCCTCCGGGACAGGAGCTCCTACGAGCAGTACTTC
cdr3_aa: CSALRDRSSYEQYF

cdr3_length: 14
clone_size: -
d_call: -
j_call: TRBJ2-7
v_call: TRBV9
cdr3_nt: TGTGCCAGCAGCGTAGACAGGTATCCTTACGAGCAGTACTTC
cdr3_aa: CASSVDRYPYEQYF

cdr3_length: 13
clone_size: -
d_call: TRBD1
j_call: TRBJ1-2
v_call: TRBV28
cdr3_nt: TGTGCCAGCAGTGATGGGACAGGGGGAGGCTACACCTTC
cdr3_aa: CASSDGTGGGYTF

cdr3_length: 13
clone_size: -
d_call: -
j_call: TRBJ1-2
v_call: TRBV20-1
cdr3_nt: TGCAGTGCTAGAGCGGACAGAAGCTATGGCTACACCTTC
cdr3_aa: CSARADRSYGYTF

cdr3_length: 14
clone_size: few
d_call: -
j_call: TRBJ2-4
v_call: TRBV11-1
cdr3_nt: TGTGCCAGCAGCCCCCTGGGGGACGTCCACATTCAGTACTTC
cdr3_aa: CASSPLGDVHIQYF

cdr3_length: 13
clone_size: -
d_call: -
j_call: TRBJ1-6
v_call: TRBV13
cdr3_nt: TGTGCCAGCAGCATCGGGGGGAATTCACCCCTCCACTTT
cdr3_aa: CASSIGGNSPLHF

cdr3_length: 14
clone_size: once
d_call: -
j_call: TRBJ1-2
v_call: TRBV12-3/TRBV12-4
cdr3_nt: TGTGCCAGCAGCACCGGGCCCAGTGGTTCTGGCTACACCTTC
cdr3_aa: CASSTGPSGSGYTF

cdr3_length: 16
clone_size: few
d_call: -
j_call: TRBJ2-3
v_call: TRBV4-2
cdr3_nt: TGTGCCAGCAGCCAAGATAGGGGGGCTAGGACAGATACGCAGTATTTT
cdr3_aa: CASSQDRGARTDTQYF

cdr3_length: 13
clone_size: many
d_call: TRBD1
j_call: TRBJ1-2
v_call: TRBV20-1
cdr3_nt: TGCAGTGCTACAAGGAGTGGGACAGATGGCTACACCTTC
cdr3_aa: CSATRSGTDGYTF

cdr3_length: 14
clone_size: -
d_call: -
j_call: TRBJ2-1
v_call: TRBV3-1
cdr3_nt: TGTGCCAGCAGCCACGAAGGTTTATCTAAGGGGCAGTTCTTC
cdr3_aa: CASSHEGLSKGQFF

cdr3_length: 18
clone_size: -
d_call: TRBD1
j_call: TRBJ2-1
v_call: TRBV12-3/TRBV12-4
cdr3_nt: TGTGCCAGCAAAGTTAGTCCGGGACAGGGGGCCTCCTACAATGAGCAGTTCTTC
cdr3_aa: CASKVSPGQGASYNEQFF

cdr3_length: 13
clone_size: -
d_call: -
j_call: TRBJ1-2
v_call: TRBV20-1
cdr3_nt: TGCAGTGCTAGAACCCGGGGGAACTATGGCTACACCTTC
cdr3_aa: CSARTRGNYGYTF